This T cell receptor (beta chain) derives from a study of blood T cell repertoires in COVID-19. Study in general: Samples taken during acute and convalescent COVID-19 were collected in the United States, Italy and Spain. Sources were T cells, B-cell-depleted T cells, or PBMCs; the material itself was cDNA or gDNA.

V lost 5 bases, J lost 5 bases, and 8 bases stayed unmatched. The CDR3 runs to 14 residues. The V gene's germline CDR1 is SGHTA and CDR2 FQGNSA. In the study's own analysis: Amplification of reference gene primers was used by the study to estimate nucleated cell counts. Here immunoSEQ multiplex PCR was the method, and the copy in TCRdb shows in-frame clones only, minus some. V, J and clone size are those of that table, while D and trimming were read from the DNA. The sample has some 150,000 clones; about four fifths are singletons. Material: peripheral blood. This chain links TRBV7-2 with TRBJ2-7, with 8 nucleotides matching TRBD2. The sequence derives from a human donor in a cohort sampled during active COVID-19. The CDR3: CASSRGPRGDEQYF. CDR3 nucleotide sequence: TGTGCCAGCAGCCGCGGACCGCGGGGGGACGAGCAGTACTTC.